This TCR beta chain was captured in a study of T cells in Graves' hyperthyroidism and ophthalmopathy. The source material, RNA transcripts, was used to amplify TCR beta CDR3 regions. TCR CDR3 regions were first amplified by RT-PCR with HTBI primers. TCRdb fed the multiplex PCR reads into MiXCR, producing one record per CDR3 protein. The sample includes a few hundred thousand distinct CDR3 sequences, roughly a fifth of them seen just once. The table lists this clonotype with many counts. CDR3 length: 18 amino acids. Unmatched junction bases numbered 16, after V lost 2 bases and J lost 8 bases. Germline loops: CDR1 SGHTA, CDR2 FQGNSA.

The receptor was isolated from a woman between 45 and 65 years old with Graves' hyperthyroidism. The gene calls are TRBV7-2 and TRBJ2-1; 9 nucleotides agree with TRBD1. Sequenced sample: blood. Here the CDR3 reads CASSLRMNPGQGRHEQFF. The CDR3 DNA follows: TGTGCCAGCAGCTTAAGAATGAACCCGGGACAGGGTCGTCATGAGCAGTTCTTC.